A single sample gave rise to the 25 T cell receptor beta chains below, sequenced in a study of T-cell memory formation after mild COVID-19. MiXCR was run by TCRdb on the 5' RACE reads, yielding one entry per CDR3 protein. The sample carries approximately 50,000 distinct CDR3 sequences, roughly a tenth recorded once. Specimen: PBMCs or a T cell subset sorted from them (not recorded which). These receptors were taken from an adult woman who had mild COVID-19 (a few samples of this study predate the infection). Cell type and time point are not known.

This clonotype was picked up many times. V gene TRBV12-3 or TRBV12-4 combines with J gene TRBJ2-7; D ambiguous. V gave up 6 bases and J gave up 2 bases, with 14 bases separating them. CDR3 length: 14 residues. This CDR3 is CASSPQTETYEQYF. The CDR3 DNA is TGTGCCAGCAGCCCTCAAACTGAAACCTACGAGCAGTACTTC.

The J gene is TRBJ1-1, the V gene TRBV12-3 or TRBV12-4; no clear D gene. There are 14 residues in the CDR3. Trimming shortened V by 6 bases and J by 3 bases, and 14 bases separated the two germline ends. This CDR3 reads CASSPLGADTEAFF. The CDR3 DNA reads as TGTGCCAGCAGCCCCCTAGGAGCGGACACTGAAGCTTTCTTT.

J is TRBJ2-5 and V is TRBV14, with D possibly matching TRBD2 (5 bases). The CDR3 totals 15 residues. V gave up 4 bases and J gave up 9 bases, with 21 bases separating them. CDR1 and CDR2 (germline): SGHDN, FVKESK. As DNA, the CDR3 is TGTGCCAGCAGCCCGTCAAGTGCGGGCCGGAGGCCCCAGTACTTC. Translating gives CASSPSSAGRRPQYF.

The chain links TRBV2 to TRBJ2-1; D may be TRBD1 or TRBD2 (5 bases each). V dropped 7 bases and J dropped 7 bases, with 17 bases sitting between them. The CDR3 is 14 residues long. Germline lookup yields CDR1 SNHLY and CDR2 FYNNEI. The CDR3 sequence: CASTRDGGWNEQFF. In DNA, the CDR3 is TGTGCCAGCACTAGGGACGGAGGTTGGAATGAGCAGTTCTTC.

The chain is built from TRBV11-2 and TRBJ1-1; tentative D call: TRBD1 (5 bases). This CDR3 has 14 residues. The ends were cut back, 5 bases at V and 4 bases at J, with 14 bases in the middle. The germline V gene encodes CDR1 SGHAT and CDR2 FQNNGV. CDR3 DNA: TGTGCCAGCAGCACCCAGGGTGGGGGCACTGAAGCTTTCTTT. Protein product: CASSTQGGGTEAFF. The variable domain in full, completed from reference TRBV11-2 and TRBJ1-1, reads EAGVAQSPRYKIIEKRQSVAFWCNPISGHATLYWYQQILGQGPKLLIQFQNNGVVDDSQLPKDRFSAERLKGVDSTLKIQPAKLEDSAVYLCASSTQGGGTEAFFGQGTRLTVV.

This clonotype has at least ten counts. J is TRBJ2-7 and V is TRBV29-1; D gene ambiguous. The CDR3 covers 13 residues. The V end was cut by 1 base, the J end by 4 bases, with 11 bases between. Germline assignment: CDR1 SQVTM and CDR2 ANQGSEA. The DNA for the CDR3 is TGCAGCGTTGAAGTTGGGTCGTCTTACGAGCAGTACTTC. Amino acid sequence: CSVEVGSSYEQYF.

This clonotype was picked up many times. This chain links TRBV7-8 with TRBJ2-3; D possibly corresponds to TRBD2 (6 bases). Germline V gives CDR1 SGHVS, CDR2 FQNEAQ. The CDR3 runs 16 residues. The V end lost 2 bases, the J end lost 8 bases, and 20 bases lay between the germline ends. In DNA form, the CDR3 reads TGTGCCAGCAGCTTATATGGGAGCGGGTCCATGGCTACGCAGTATTTT. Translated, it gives CASSLYGSGSMATQYF.

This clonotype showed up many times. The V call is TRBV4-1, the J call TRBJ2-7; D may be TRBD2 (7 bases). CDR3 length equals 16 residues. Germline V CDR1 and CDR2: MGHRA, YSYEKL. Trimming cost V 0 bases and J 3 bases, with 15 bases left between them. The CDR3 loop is CASSQDNGGGDYEQYF. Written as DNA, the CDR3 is TGCGCCAGCAGCCAAGATAACGGCGGGGGCGACTACGAGCAGTACTTC.

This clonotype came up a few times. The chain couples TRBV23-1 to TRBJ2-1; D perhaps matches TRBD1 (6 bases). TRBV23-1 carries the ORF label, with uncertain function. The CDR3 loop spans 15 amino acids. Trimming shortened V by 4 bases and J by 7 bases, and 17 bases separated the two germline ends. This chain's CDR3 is CASSRIPGVENEQFF. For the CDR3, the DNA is TGCGCCAGCAGTCGCATTCCAGGGGTGGAAAATGAGCAGTTCTTC.

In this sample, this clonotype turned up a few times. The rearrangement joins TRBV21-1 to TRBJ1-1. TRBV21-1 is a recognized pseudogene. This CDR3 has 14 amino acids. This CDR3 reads CASSKASPGRKAFF. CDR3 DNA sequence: TGTGCCAGCAGCAAAGCCTCCCCAGGAAGGAAAGCTTTCTTT.

CDR3 DNA sequence: TGTGCCAGCAGCTTAGTGGGTAGCTCTGGAAACACCATATATTTT. Translated, it gives CASSLVGSSGNTIYF. The chain has TRBV7-9 and TRBJ1-3; D unresolved. This CDR3 is built from 15 residues. Trimming stripped 1 base from V and 0 bases from J, with 7 bases between. The germline V gene has CDR1 SEHNR and CDR2 FQNEAQ (reference sequence). The variable domain in full, completed from reference TRBV7-9 and TRBJ1-3, reads DTGVSQNPRHKITKRGQNVTFRCDPISEHNRLYWYRQTLGQGPEFLTYFQNEAQLEKSRLLSDRFSAERPKGSFSTLEIQRTEQGDSAMYLCASSLVGSSGNTIYFGEGSWLTVV.

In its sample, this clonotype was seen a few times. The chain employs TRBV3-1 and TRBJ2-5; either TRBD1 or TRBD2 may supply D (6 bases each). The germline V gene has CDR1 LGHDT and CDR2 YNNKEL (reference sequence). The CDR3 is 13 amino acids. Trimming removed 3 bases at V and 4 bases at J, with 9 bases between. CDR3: CASSQKGGETQYF. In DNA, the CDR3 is TGTGCCAGCAGCCAGAAGGGGGGAGAGACCCAGTACTTC.

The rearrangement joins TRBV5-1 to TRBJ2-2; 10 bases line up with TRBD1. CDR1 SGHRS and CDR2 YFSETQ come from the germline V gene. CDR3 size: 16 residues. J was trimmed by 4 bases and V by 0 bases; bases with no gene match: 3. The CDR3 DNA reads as TGCGCCAGCAGCTTGGGACAGGGGGCGTTCACCGGGGAGCTGTTTTTT. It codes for CASSLGQGAFTGELFF.

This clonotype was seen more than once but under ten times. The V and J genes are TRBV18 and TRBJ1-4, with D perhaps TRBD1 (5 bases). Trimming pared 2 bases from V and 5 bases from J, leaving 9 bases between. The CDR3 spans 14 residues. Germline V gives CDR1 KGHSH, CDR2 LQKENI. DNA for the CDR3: TGTGCCAGCTCACCAAATTGGGGCAATGAAAAACTGTTTTTT. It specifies CASSPNWGNEKLFF.

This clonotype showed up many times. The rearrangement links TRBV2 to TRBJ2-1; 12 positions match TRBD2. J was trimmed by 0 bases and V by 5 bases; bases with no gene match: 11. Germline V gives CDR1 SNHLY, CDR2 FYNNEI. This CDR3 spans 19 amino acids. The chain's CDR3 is CASSYARTSGNPSYNEQFF. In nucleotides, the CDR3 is TGTGCCAGCAGTTATGCCCGGACTAGCGGGAACCCCTCCTACAATGAGCAGTTCTTC.

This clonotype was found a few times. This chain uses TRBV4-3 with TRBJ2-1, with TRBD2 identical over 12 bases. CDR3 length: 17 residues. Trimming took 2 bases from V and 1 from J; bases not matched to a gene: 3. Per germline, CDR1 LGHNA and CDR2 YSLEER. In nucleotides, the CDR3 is TGCGCCAGCAGCCAATTGGGACTAGCGGGTTCCTACAATGAGCAGTTCTTC. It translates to CASSQLGLAGSYNEQFF.

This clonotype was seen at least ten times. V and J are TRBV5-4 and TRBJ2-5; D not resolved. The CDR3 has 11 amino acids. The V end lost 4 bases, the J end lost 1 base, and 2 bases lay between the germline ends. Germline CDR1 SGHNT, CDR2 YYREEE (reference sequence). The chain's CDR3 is CASSRQETQYF. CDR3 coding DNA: TGTGCCAGCAGCCGCCAAGAGACCCAGTACTTC.

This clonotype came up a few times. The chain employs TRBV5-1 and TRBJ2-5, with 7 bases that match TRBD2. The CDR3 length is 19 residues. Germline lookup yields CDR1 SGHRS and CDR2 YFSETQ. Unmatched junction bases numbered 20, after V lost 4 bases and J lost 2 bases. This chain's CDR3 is CASSLRTGLTEAGQETQYF. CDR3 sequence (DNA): TGCGCCAGCAGCCTACGTACGGGACTGACGGAAGCGGGACAAGAGACCCAGTACTTC.

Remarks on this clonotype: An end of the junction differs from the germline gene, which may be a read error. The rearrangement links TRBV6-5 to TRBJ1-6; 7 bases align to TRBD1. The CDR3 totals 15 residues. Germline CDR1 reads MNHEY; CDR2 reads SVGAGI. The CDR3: CASSYFGTATSPPHF. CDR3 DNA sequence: TGTGCCAGCAGTTACTTCGGGACAGCTACTTCACCCCCCCACTTT.

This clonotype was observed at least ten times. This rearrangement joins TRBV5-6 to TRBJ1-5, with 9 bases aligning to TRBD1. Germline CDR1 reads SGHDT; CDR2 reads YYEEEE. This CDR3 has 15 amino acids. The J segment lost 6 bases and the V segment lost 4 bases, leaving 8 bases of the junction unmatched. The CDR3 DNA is TGTGCCAGCAGCACCACCACAGGGGGCGGTCAGCCCCAGCATTTT. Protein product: CASSTTTGGGQPQHF.

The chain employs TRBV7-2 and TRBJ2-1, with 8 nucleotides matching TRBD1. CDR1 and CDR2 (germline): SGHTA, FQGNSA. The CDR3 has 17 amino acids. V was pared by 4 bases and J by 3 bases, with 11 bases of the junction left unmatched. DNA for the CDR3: TGTGCCAGCAGCTCTTTCTTGACAGGGGTATTCTACAATGAGCAGTTCTTC. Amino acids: CASSSFLTGVFYNEQFF.

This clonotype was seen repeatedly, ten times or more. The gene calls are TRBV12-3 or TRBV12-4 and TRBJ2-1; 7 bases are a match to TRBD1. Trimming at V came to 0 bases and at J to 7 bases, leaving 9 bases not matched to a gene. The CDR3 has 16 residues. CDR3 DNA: TGTGCCAGCAGTTTAGCCCAGGACAGGCCGAGGAATGAGCAGTTCTTC. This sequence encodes CASSLAQDRPRNEQFF.

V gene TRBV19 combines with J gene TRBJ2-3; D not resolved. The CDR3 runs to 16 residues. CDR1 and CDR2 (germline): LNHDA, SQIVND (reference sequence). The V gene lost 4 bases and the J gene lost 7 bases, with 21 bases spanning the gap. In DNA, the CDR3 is TGTGCCAGTAGTAGGACCGCTTCCCTTCCAGACAATACGCAGTATTTT. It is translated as CASSRTASLPDNTQYF.

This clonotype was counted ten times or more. The CDR3 DNA is TGTGCCAGCAGCTTCGGACCCGCCCCCGATGAGCAGTTCTTC. It translates to CASSFGPAPDEQFF. The gene calls are TRBV11-2 and TRBJ2-1; D call uncertain. V was trimmed by 3 bases and J by 8 bases, leaving 14 bases between them. Germline CDR1 reads SGHAT; CDR2 reads FQNNGV. This CDR3 spans 14 amino acids. Drawing the rest from reference TRBV11-2 and TRBJ2-1, the complete variable domain is EAGVAQSPRYKIIEKRQSVAFWCNPISGHATLYWYQQILGQGPKLLIQFQNNGVVDDSQLPKDRFSAERLKGVDSTLKIQPAKLEDSAVYLCASSFGPAPDEQFFGPGTRLTVL.

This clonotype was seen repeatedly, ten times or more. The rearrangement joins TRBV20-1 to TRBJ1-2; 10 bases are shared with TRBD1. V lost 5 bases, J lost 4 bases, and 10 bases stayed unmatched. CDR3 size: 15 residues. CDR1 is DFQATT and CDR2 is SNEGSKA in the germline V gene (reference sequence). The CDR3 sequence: CSAPNRDRGTYGYTF. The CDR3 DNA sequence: TGCAGTGCTCCTAACCGGGACAGGGGCACCTATGGCTACACCTTC.